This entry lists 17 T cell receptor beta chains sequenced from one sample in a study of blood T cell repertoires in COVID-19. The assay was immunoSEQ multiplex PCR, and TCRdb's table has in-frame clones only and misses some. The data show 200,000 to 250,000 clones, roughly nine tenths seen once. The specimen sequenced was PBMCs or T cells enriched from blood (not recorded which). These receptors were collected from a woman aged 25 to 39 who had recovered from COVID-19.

CDR3 region: CASSFGPGGYEQYF. The DNA of the CDR3 is TGTGCCAGCAGCTTCGGTCCAGGGGGCTACGAGCAGTACTTC. The chain uses TRBV5-5 and TRBJ2-7, with 7 nucleotides matching TRBD1. Unmatched junction bases numbered 5, after V lost 2 bases and J lost 3 bases. Germline-derived CDR1 and CDR2 are SGHKS and YYEKEE (reference sequence). The CDR3 contains 14 residues. The complete variable domain, with remaining parts taken from reference TRBV5-5 and TRBJ2-7, reads DAGVTQSPTHLIKTRGQQVTLRCSPISGHKSVSWYQQVLGQGPQFIFQYYEKEERGRGNFPDRFSARQFPNYSSELNVNALLLGDSALYLCASSFGPGGYEQYFGPGTRLTVT.

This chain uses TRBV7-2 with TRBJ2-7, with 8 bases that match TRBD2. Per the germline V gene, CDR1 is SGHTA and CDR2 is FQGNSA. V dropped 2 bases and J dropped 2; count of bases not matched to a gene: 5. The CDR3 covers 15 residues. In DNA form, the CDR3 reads TGTGCCAGCAGCTTACGAGCGGGGGTAACCTACGAGCAGTACTTC. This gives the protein CASSLRAGVTYEQYF. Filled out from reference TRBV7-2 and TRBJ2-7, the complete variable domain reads GAGVSQSPSNKVTEKGKDVELRCDPISGHTALYWYRQSLGQGLEFLIYFQGNSAPDKSGLPSDRFSAERTGGSVSTLTIQRTQQEDSAVYLCASSLRAGVTYEQYFGPGTRLTVT.

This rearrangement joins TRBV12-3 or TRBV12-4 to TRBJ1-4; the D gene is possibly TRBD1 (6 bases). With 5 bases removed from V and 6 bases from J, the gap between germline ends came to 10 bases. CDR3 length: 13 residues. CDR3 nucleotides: TGTGCCAGCAGTAGGGGGAGGGATGAAAAACTGTTTTTT. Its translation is CASSRGRDEKLFF.

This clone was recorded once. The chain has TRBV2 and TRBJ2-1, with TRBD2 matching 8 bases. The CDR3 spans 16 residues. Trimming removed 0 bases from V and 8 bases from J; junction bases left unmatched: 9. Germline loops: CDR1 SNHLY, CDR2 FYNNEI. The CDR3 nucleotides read TGTGCCAGCAGTGAAGCGCTTCGGGGGGGCCGTGATGAGCAGTTCTTC. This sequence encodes CASSEALRGGRDEQFF.

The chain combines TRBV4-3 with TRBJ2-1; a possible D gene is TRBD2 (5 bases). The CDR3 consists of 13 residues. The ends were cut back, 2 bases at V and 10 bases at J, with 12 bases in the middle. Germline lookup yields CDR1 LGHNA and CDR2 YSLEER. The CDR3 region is CASSQKREFEQFF. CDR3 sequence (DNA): TGCGCCAGCAGCCAAAAAAGGGAGTTCGAGCAGTTCTTC.

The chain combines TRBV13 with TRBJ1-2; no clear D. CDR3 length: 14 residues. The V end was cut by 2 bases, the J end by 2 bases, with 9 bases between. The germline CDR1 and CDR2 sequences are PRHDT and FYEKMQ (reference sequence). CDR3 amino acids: CASSLSGSNYGYTF. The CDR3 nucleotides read TGTGCCAGCAGCTTATCAGGTTCGAACTATGGCTACACCTTC.

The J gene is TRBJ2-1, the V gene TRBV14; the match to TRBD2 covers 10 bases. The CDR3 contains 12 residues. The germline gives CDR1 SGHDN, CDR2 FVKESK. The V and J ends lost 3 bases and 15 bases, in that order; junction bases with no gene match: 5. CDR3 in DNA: TGTGCCAGCAGCCAGCCGGGACTAGCGACGTTCTTC. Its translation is CASSQPGLATFF.

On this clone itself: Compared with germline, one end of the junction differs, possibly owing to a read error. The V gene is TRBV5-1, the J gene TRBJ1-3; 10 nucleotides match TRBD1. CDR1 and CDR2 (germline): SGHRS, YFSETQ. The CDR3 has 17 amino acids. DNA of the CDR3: TGCGCCAGCAGCTTCTCAGGGGACAGGGGCTCTGGAAACATCATATATTTT. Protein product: CASSFSGDRGSGNIIYF. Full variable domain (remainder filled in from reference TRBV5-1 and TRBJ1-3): KAGVTQTPRYLIKTRGQQVTLSCSPISGHRSVSWYQQTPGQGLQFLFEYFSETQRNKGNFPGRFSGRQFSNSRSEMNVSTLELGDSALYLCASSFSGDRGSGNIIYFGEGSWLTVV.

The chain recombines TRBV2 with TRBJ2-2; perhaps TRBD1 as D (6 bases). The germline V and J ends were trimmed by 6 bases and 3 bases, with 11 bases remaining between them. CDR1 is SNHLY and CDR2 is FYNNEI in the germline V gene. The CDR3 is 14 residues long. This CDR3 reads CASSLNRDTGELFF. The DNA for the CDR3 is TGTGCCAGCAGCCTAAACAGGGACACCGGGGAGCTGTTTTTT.

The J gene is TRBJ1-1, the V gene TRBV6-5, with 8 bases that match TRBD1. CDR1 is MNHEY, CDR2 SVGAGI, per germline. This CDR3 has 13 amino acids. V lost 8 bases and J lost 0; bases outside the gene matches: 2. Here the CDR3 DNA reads TGTGCCAGCCGACAGGGGTTGAACACTGAAGCTTTCTTT. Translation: CASRQGLNTEAFF.

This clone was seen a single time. The CDR3 reads CASSPTGGARNSPLHF. The CDR3 region has the DNA TGTGCCAGCAGCCCAACAGGGGGCGCCCGTAATTCACCCCTCCACTTT. This chain uses TRBV7-2 with TRBJ1-6; 9 nucleotides agree with TRBD1. The CDR3 runs 16 residues. After removal of 5 bases from V and 6 bases from J, the junction contained 8 bases not matched to a gene. The V gene's germline CDR1 is SGHTA and CDR2 FQGNSA.

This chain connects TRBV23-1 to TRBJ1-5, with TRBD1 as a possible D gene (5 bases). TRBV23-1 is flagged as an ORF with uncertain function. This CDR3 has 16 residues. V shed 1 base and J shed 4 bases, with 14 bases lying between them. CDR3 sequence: CASSQYSGGQNQPQHF. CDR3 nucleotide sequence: TGCGCCAGCAGTCAATATTCCGGGGGTCAAAATCAGCCCCAGCATTTT.

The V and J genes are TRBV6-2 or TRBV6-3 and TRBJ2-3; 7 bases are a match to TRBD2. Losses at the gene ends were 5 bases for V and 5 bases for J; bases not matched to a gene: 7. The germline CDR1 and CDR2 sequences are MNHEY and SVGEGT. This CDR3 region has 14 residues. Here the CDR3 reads CASSPGLVLDTQYF. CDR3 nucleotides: TGTGCCAGCAGTCCCGGACTAGTTTTAGATACGCAGTATTTT.

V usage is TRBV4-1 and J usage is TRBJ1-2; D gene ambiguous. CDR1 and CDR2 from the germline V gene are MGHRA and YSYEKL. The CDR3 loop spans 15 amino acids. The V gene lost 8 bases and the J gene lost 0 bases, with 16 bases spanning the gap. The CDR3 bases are TGCGCCAGCCGTAAAATCCTACGGGCTAACTATGGCTACACCTTC. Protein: CASRKILRANYGYTF.

The CDR3 bases are TGCGCCAGCATGGGACAGAGAAACACTGAAGCTTTCTTT. Amino acids: CASMGQRNTEAFF. J is TRBJ1-1 and V is TRBV5-1; TRBD1 matches 7 bases. The CDR3 is 13 residues long. Germline V gene sequence: CDR1 SGHRS, CDR2 YFSETQ. V was clipped by 6 bases and J by 2 bases; unmatched bases: 4.

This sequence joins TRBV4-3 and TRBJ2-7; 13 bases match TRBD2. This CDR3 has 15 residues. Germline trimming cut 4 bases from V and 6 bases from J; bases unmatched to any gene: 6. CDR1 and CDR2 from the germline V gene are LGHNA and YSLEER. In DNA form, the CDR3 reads TGCGCCAGCAGCCGGCAACTAGCGGGGGGGCGCGAGCAGTACTTC. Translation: CASSRQLAGGREQYF.

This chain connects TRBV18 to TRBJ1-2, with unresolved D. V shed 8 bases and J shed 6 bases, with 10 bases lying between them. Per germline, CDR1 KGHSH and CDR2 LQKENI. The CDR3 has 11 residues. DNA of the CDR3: TGTGCCAGCCAAGAGCGGGATGGCTACACCTTC. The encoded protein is CASQERDGYTF.